The clone carrying this T cell receptor (beta chain) came up a few times. As yet, its antigen is unknown. The table came from immunoSEQ multiplex PCR; TCRdb's copy has only in-frame clones and leaves some out. The data show roughly 80,000 clones, about 88% seen once. The entry originates in a study of T cell responses to AZD1222 COVID-19 vaccine. Germline loops: CDR1 SGHTA, CDR2 FQGTGA. With 5 bases removed from V and 2 bases from J, the gap between germline ends came to 16 bases. The CDR3 consists of 16 residues. Study-level findings and limits: Only a handful of AZD1222 recipients tested seropositive at baseline. It was only after the peak T cell response that any repertoires were sampled.

This clonotype was obtained from an adult in good health. This chain connects TRBV7-3 to TRBJ2-1; the D gene is possibly TRBD2 (6 bases). Sequenced here: peripheral blood, sampled on day 0 of AZD1222 vaccination. CDR3 nucleotide sequence: TGTGCCAGCAGCGCGGTGGGTAGCGGTACCTACAATGAGCAGTTCTTC. Translation: CASSAVGSGTYNEQFF. Combining the CDR3 with reference TRBV7-3 and TRBJ2-1 gives the whole variable domain GAGVSQTPSNKVTEKGKYVELRCDPISGHTALYWYRQSLGQGPEFLIYFQGTGAADDSGLPNDRFFAVRPEGSVSTLKIQRTERGDSAVYLCASSAVGSGTYNEQFFGPGTRLTVL.